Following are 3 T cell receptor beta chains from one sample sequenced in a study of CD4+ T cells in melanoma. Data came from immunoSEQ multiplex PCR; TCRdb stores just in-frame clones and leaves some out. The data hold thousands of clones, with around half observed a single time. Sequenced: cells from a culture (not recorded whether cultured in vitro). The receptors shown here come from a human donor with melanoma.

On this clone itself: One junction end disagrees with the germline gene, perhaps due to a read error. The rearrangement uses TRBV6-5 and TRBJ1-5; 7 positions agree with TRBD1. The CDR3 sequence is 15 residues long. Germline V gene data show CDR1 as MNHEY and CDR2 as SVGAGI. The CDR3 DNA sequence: TGTGCCAGTAGTTCCGGACAGGTCGGCAATCAGCCCCAGCATTTT. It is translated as CASSSGQVGNQPQHF.

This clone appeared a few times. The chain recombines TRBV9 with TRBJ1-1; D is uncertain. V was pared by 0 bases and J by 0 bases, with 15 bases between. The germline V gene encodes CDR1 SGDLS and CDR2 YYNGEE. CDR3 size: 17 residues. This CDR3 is CASSVDQGRAMNTEAFF. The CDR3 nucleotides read TGTGCCAGCAGCGTAGATCAAGGACGGGCGATGAACACTGAAGCTTTCTTT.

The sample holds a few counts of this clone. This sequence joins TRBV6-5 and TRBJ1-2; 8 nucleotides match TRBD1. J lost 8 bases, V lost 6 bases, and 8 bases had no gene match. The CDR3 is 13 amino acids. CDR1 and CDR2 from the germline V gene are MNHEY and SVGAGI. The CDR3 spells CASRRTGGRGYTF. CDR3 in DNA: TGTGCCAGCAGACGAACAGGGGGTCGGGGCTACACCTTC.